These 6 T cell receptor beta chains were all obtained from the same sample, sequenced in a study of identical twins. TCRdb passed the 5' RACE reads through MiXCR, listing each CDR3 protein once. The table records hundreds of thousands of distinct CDR3 sequences, around a tenth of them present only once. The sequenced sample consisted of memory (CD45RO+) T cells sorted from blood. Receptors were obtained from a woman aged 18-29 years in good health.

The CDR3, as DNA: TGCAGTGCTACCAGACTAGCGCCCAAGCGGAACGGGGAGCTGTTTTTT. Encoded protein: CSATRLAPKRNGELFF. This chain links TRBV20-1 with TRBJ2-2, with 8 bases lining up with TRBD2. V dropped 4 bases and J dropped 7; count of bases not matched to a gene: 14. Germline assignment: CDR1 DFQATT and CDR2 SNEGSKA (reference sequence). This CDR3 has 16 residues.

At least ten counts were recorded for this clonotype. V and J are TRBV5-6 and TRBJ2-7; D unclear. CDR1 and CDR2 (germline): SGHDT, YYEEEE. CDR3 length equals 14 residues. V lost 3 bases to trimming and J lost 4 bases, with 14 bases between them. The CDR3 loop reads CASSSTDPDYEQYF. The CDR3 nucleotides read TGTGCCAGCAGCTCAACAGATCCAGATTACGAGCAGTACTTC.

The chain links TRBV10-3 to TRBJ2-4; TRBD1 might be the D (6 bases). In germline, CDR1 is ENHRY, CDR2 SYGVKD. The CDR3 sequence is 16 residues long. V lost 2 bases and J lost 9, with 20 bases in between. CDR3 residues: CAISEGTPLGGGIQYF. CDR3 DNA: TGTGCCATCAGTGAGGGGACCCCCCTAGGGGGTGGCATTCAGTACTTC.

This chain links TRBV7-8 with TRBJ2-7; TRBD2 matches at 10 bases. The V gene end was trimmed by 2 bases and the J gene end by 7 bases; junction bases not matched to a gene: 8. CDR3 length: 15 residues. Germline lookup yields CDR1 SGHVS and CDR2 FQNEAQ. The CDR3 coding sequence is TGTGCCAGCAGCTTAACTAGCGGGGCGGGTAAGGAGCAGTACTTC. This translates into CASSLTSGAGKEQYF.

The chain recombines TRBV5-1 with TRBJ2-2; weak D call: TRBD1 (5 bases). Germline V CDR1 and CDR2: SGHRS, YFSETQ. This CDR3 is 15 amino acids long. The V end lost 0 bases, the J end lost 6 bases, and 12 bases lay between the germline ends. The CDR3 reads CASSLVGAQAGELFF. As DNA, the CDR3 is TGCGCCAGCAGCTTGGTAGGGGCGCAAGCCGGGGAGCTGTTTTTT. Drawing the rest from reference TRBV5-1 and TRBJ2-2, the complete variable domain is KAGVTQTPRYLIKTRGQQVTLSCSPISGHRSVSWYQQTPGQGLQFLFEYFSETQRNKGNFPGRFSGRQFSNSRSEMNVSTLELGDSALYLCASSLVGAQAGELFFGEGSRLTVL.

The chain combines TRBV14 with TRBJ2-7; D is undetermined. Germline CDR1 and CDR2: SGHDN and FVKESK. Trimming removed 0 bases at V and 2 bases at J, with 5 bases between. The CDR3 covers 13 residues. CDR3 in DNA: TGTGCCAGCAGCCAAGAAAACCCCTACGAGCAGTACTTC. Translated, it gives CASSQENPYEQYF.